Listed here are 4 T cell receptor beta chains from one sample, sequenced in a study of identical twins. TCRdb reanalysed the 5' RACE reads using MiXCR and keeps one entry per CDR3 protein. The sample lists about 550,000 distinct CDR3 sequences, about a fifth occurring once. Another study also made use of these data, one on yellow fever vaccine responses in identical twins.

The sample comprised CD4+ T cells sorted from blood. The receptors come from a young woman in good health.

CDR3 DNA sequence: TGTGCCAGCAGTGAAGAGCGAATAGCGGGAACAGATACGCAGTATTTT. Its protein is CASSEERIAGTDTQYF. The chain links TRBV6-1 to TRBJ2-3, with 8 bases lining up with TRBD2. The V gene end was trimmed by 1 base and the J gene end by 3 bases; junction bases not matched to a gene: 6. This CDR3 is built from 16 residues. Per the germline V gene, CDR1 is MNHNS and CDR2 is SASEGT.

This clonotype was seen a few times. This chain links TRBV5-1 with TRBJ2-1; 9 bases agree with TRBD1. V was clipped by 7 bases and J by 6 bases; unmatched bases: 8. The CDR3 runs to 14 residues. In germline, CDR1 is SGHRS, CDR2 YFSETQ. The CDR3 bases are TGCGCCAGCCTGGGACAGGGTTTAACCAATGAGCAGTTCTTC. Translation: CASLGQGLTNEQFF.

The gene calls are TRBV4-2 and TRBJ2-1; a possible D gene is TRBD2 (6 bases). The V gene lost 1 base and the J gene lost 5 bases, with 18 bases spanning the gap. From germline, CDR1 is LGHNA and CDR2 YNFKEQ. The CDR3 totals 17 residues. CDR3 amino acids: CASSQGDGSGRNNEQFF. The CDR3 DNA follows: TGTGCCAGCAGCCAAGGGGACGGCAGCGGGCGAAACAATGAGCAGTTCTTC.

This clonotype was observed a handful of times. The chain combines TRBV5-1 with TRBJ2-3, with 9 bases identical to TRBD2. The CDR3 is 17 amino acids. Looked up from germline, CDR1 is SGHRS and CDR2 is YFSETQ. Losses at the gene ends were 0 bases for V and 0 bases for J; bases not matched to a gene: 5. As DNA, the CDR3 is TGCGCCAGCAGCTTGGGATCAAGCGGGAGGAGCACAGATACGCAGTATTTT. It specifies CASSLGSSGRSTDTQYF.